The T cell receptor beta chain described here comes from a study of early T cells in non-severe SARS-CoV-2 infection. Study details: The study sequenced bulk RNA from unsorted whole blood, with chains unpaired. Study-level findings and limits: VDJdb matches were skewed toward anti-spike CD8 T cell responses.

This CDR3 contains 13 residues. Between the trimmed V and J ends, which lost 8 bases and 2 bases, there was a span of 11 bases. Looked up from germline, CDR1 is MNHNY and CDR2 is SVGAGI (reference sequence). Comment on this clonotype: What it binds is unknown.

Attachment of unique molecular identifiers to individual cDNA molecules was performed. TCRdb independently ran MiXCR on the 5' RACE reads; one entry per CDR3 protein. The sample includes some 50,000 distinct CDR3 sequences, approximately 9.9% of them seen just once. Specimen: whole blood. This TCR was recovered from an adult who was a healthcare worker with PCR-confirmed SARS-CoV-2 infection or an uninfected control (not recorded which). The chain has TRBV6-6 and TRBJ2-3, with D unresolved. In nucleotides, the CDR3 is TGTGCCAGCGCAGTAAGGCACACAGATACGCAGTATTTT. Its translation is CASAVRHTDTQYF.